Listed here are 9 T cell receptor beta chains from one sample, sequenced in a study of T cell repertoires in cytomegalovirus infection. Antigen specificity for these receptors is unknown. Via MiXCR, TCRdb re-called the reads, giving one row per CDR3 protein. This table has around 770,000 distinct CDR3 sequences, approximately 32% appearing once. The input for sequencing was cultured CD8+ T cells from PBMCs, taken from culture after CMV antigen stimulation. The receptor source for this set is a human donor in good health (CMV status not recorded). Some clones in this sample may be carry-over from other donors' samples.

The J gene is TRBJ1-2, the V gene TRBV18; D not certain. Looked up from germline, CDR1 is KGHSH and CDR2 is LQKENI. This CDR3 has 15 amino acids. V lost 6 bases and J lost 4, with 18 bases in between. CDR3 DNA: TGTGCCAGCTCTCTCTTGAGACAAGCCCTCTATGGCTACACCTTC. As protein: CASSLLRQALYGYTF.

Ten or more counts support this clonotype. The CDR3 here is CASSLEAGSGNTIYF. In DNA, the CDR3 is TGTGCCAGCAGCTTAGAGGCAGGCTCTGGAAACACCATATATTTT. This rearrangement joins TRBV7-2 to TRBJ1-3; the D is unclear. V lost 1 base, J lost 0 bases, and 7 bases lay in between. The CDR3 sequence is 15 residues long. Germline V gene lookup returns CDR1 SGHTA and CDR2 FQGNSA. The variable domain in full, with the rest retrieved from reference TRBV7-2 and TRBJ1-3, is GAGVSQSPSNKVTEKGKDVELRCDPISGHTALYWYRQSLGQGLEFLIYFQGNSAPDKSGLPSDRFSAERTGGSVSTLTIQRTQQEDSAVYLCASSLEAGSGNTIYFGEGSWLTVV.

This clonotype was observed a handful of times. This chain links TRBV27 with TRBJ2-5; D ambiguous. Germline loops: CDR1 MNHEY, CDR2 SMNVEV (reference sequence). The CDR3 has 13 amino acids. The germline V and J ends were trimmed by 6 bases and 4 bases, with 12 bases remaining between them. Here the CDR3 reads CASSPAPAETQYF. Written as DNA, the CDR3 is TGTGCCAGCAGCCCGGCCCCGGCAGAGACCCAGTACTTC.

This clonotype came up a few times. The chain joins TRBV2 to TRBJ2-5; either TRBD1 or TRBD2 may supply D (5 bases each). The CDR3 contains 15 residues. The V gene's germline CDR1 is SNHLY and CDR2 FYNNEI. Trimming pared 1 base from V and 4 bases from J, leaving 13 bases between. The CDR3 here is CASSEEAWDRETQYF. The DNA of the CDR3 is TGTGCCAGCAGTGAAGAGGCTTGGGACCGAGAGACCCAGTACTTC.

The chain couples TRBV4-2 to TRBJ2-3, with unresolved D. Germline-derived CDR1 and CDR2 are LGHNA and YNFKEQ. V lost 5 bases and J 3 bases, leaving 18 bases between the germline ends. CDR3 size: 16 residues. The CDR3 region has the DNA TGTGCCAGCAGCGAAATGACTGATTTACCTACAGATACGCAGTATTTT. It codes for CASSEMTDLPTDTQYF.

The V gene is TRBV6-5, the J gene TRBJ2-2; 9 positions match TRBD1. This CDR3 is 15 amino acids long. J lost 8 bases, V lost 0 bases, and 4 bases had no gene match. Germline values: CDR1 MNHEY, CDR2 SVGAGI. The CDR3 nucleotides read TGTGCCAGCAGTTACTCGACAGGGGGTGGTGGGGAGCTGTTTTTT. Translating it yields CASSYSTGGGGELFF.

This clonotype was counted between two and nine times. This chain uses TRBV12-3 or TRBV12-4 with TRBJ2-5; TRBD2 matches at 11 bases. The V gene end was trimmed by 7 bases and the J gene end by 5 bases; junction bases not matched to a gene: 9. This CDR3 is 15 amino acids long. CDR3 protein: CASTQLAGEPETQYF. CDR3 sequence (DNA): TGTGCCAGCACACAACTAGCGGGGGAGCCCGAGACCCAGTACTTC.

This chain uses TRBV28 with TRBJ2-1, with TRBD2 matching 7 bases. The junction had 9 bases not matched to a gene; V was cut back by 7 bases and J by 6 bases. The CDR3 covers 14 residues. Germline V gene sequence: CDR1 MDHEN, CDR2 SYDVKM. DNA of the CDR3: TGTGCCAGCACCCTTTGGGGGGGGTCCAATGAGCAGTTCTTC. Encoded protein: CASTLWGGSNEQFF. The entire variable domain, with the rest obtained from reference TRBV28 and TRBJ2-1, is as follows: DVKVTQSSRYLVKRTGEKVFLECVQDMDHENMFWYRQDPGLGLRLIYFSYDVKMKEKGDIPEGYSVSREKKERFSLILESASTNQTSMYLCASTLWGGSNEQFFGPGTRLTVL.

The chain combines TRBV6-1 with TRBJ2-2, with D perhaps matching TRBD1 (5 bases). Germline assignment: CDR1 MNHNS and CDR2 SASEGT. The CDR3 extends over 19 amino acids. Deletions cut 8 bases from V and 1 base from J, with 26 bases between. This chain's CDR3 is CASPSIPGRVGLNTGELFF. CDR3 nucleotide sequence: TGTGCCAGCCCATCAATCCCCGGCAGGGTGGGCCTGAACACCGGGGAGCTGTTTTTT.